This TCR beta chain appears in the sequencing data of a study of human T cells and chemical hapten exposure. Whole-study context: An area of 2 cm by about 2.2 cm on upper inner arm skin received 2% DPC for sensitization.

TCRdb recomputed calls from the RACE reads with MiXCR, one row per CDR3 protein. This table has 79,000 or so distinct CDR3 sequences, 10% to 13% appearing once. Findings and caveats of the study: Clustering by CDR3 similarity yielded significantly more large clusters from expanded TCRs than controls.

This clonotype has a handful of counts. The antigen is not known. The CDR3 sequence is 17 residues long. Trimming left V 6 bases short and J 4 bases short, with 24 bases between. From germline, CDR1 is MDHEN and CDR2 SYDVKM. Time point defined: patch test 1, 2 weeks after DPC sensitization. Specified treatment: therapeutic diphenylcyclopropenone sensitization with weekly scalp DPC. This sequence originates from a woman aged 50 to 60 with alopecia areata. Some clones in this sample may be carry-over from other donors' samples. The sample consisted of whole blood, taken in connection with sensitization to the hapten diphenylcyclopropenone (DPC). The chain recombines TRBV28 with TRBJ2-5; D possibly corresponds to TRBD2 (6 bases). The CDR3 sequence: CASRKGGSGLPPETQYF. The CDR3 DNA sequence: TGTGCCAGCAGGAAAGGTGGTAGCGGCCTCCCCCCAGAGACCCAGTACTTC.